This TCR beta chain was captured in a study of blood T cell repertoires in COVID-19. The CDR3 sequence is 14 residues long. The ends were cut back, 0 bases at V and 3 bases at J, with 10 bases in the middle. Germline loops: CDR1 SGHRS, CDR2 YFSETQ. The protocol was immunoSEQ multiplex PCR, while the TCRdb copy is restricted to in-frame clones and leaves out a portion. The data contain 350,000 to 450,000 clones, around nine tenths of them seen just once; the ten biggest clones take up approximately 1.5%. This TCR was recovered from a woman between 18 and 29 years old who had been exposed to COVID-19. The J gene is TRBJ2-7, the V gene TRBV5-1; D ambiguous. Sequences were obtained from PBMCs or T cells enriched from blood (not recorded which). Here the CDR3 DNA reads TGCGCCAGCAGCTTGGCCCCCGGTGGCTACGAGCAGTACTTC. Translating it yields CASSLAPGGYEQYF.